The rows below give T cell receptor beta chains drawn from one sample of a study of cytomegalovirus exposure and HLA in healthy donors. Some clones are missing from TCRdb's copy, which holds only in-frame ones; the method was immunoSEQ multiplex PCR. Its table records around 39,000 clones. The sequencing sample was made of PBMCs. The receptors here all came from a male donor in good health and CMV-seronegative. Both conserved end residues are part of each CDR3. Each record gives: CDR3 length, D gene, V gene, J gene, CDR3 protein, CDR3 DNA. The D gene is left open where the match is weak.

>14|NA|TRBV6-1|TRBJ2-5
CASSEASVIQTQYF
TGTGCCAGCAGTGAAGCTAGCGTTATCCAGACCCAGTACTTC
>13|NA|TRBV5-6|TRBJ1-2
CASSLWQGKRYTF
TGTGCCAGCAGCTTGTGGCAGGGGAAGCGCTACACCTTC
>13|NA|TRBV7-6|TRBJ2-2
CASSLNTGGELFF
TGTGCCAGCAGCTTAAACACGGGCGGGGAGCTGTTTTTT
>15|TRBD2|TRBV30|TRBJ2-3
CAWSYGLAGTDTQYF
TGTGCCTGGAGTTACGGACTAGCGGGCACAGATACGCAGTATTTT
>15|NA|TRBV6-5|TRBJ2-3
CASSSTGGVTDTQYF
TGTGCCAGCAGTTCCACCGGGGGAGTAACAGATACGCAGTATTTT
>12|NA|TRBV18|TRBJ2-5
CASSTGEETQYF
TGTGCCAGCTCGACGGGGGAAGAGACCCAGTACTTC
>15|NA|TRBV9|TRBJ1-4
CASSGALSGNEKLFF
TGTGCCAGCAGCGGTGCCCTCTCCGGTAATGAAAAACTGTTTTTT
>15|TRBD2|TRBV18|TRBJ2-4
CASSPTGGGVNIQYF
TGTGCCAGCTCACCGACCGGCGGGGGGGTTAACATTCAGTACTTC
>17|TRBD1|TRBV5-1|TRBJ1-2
CASSLIISRTGGDGYTF
TGCGCCAGCAGCTTAATAATAAGTCGGACAGGGGGAGACGGCTACACCTTC
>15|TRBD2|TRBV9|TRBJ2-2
CASSISGRDTGELFF
TGTGCCAGCAGCATAAGCGGGAGGGACACCGGGGAGCTGTTTTTT
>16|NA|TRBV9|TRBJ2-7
CASSVGSGQGGYEQYF
TGTGCCAGCAGCGTAGGATCAGGACAGGGAGGGTACGAGCAGTACTTC
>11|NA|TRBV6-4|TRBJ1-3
CASSPRNTIYF
TGTGCCAGCAGCCCCAGAAACACCATATATTTT
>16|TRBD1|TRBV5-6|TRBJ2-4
CASSPWTGALENIKYF
TGTGCCAGCAGCCCGTGGACAGGGGCGCTGGAAAACATTAAGTACTTC
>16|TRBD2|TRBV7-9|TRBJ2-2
CASSSRSGANTGELFF
TGTGCCAGCAGCTCTCGCAGCGGGGCGAACACCGGGGAGCTGTTTTTT
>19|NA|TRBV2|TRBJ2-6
CASSLFSGQGSSGANVLTF
TGTGCCAGCTCCCTCTTCTCCGGGCAGGGGAGCTCTGGGGCCAACGTCCTGACTTTC
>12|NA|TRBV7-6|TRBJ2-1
CASSHGYNEQFF
TGTGCCAGCAGCCACGGGTACAATGAGCAGTTCTTC
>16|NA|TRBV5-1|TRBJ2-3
CASSLALGAQSGTQYF
TGCGCCAGCAGCTTGGCCTTGGGGGCTCAGTCGGGAACGCAGTATTTT
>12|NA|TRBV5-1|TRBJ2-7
CASSAQGLEQYF
TGCGCCAGCAGCGCCCAGGGCCTCGAGCAGTACTTC
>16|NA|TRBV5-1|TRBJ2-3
CASSLGSLPGADTQYF
TGCGCCAGCAGCTTGGGTTCGCTCCCCGGGGCAGATACGCAGTATTTT
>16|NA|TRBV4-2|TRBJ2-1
CASSQDVGLLVNEQFF
TGTGCCAGCAGCCAAGATGTGGGACTCCTCGTGAATGAGCAGTTCTTC
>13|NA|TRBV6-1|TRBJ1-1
CASRRDRSTEAFF
TGTGCCAGCAGAAGAGACAGATCTACTGAAGCTTTCTTT
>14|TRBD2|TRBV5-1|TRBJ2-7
CASSFSGGYREQYF
TGCGCCAGCAGCTTCAGCGGGGGGTATCGAGAGCAGTACTTC
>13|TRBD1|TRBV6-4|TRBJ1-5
CASSVDRDQPQHF
TGTGCCAGCAGTGTAGACAGGGATCAGCCCCAGCATTTT
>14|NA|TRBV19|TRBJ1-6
CASSPWTGDSPLHF
TGTGCCAGTAGTCCTTGGACGGGGGATTCACCCCTCCACTTT
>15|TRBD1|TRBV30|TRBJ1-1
CAWADRGTGRVEAFF
TGTGCCTGGGCCGACAGAGGGACAGGGCGTGTTGAAGCTTTCTTT
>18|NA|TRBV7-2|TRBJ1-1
CASSLIPGGGTLNTEAFF
TGTGCCAGCAGCTTAATTCCCGGGGGGGGAACCCTGAACACTGAAGCTTTCTTT
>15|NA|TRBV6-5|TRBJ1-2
CASSYSDGGPYGYTF
TGTGCCAGCAGTTACTCGGATGGGGGCCCATATGGCTACACCTTC
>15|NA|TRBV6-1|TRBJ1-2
CASSEDVTVRWGYTF
TGTGCCAGCAGTGAAGATGTCACAGTCCGATGGGGCTACACCTTC
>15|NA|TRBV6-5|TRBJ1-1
CASSLSRAGYTEAFF
TGTGCCAGCAGTTTGAGTCGGGCGGGGTACACTGAAGCTTTCTTT
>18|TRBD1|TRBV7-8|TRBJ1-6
CASSLTGQGGSYNSPLHF
TGTGCCAGCAGCTTAACTGGACAGGGGGGATCCTATAATTCACCCCTCCACTTT
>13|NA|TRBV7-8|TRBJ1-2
CASSFRVNYGYTF
TGTGCCAGCAGCTTCAGGGTGAACTATGGCTACACCTTC
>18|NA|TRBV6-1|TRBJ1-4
CASSDCPSLLVDNEKLFF
TGTGCCAGCAGTGACTGTCCAAGTCTCCTAGTCGACAATGAAAAACTGTTTTTT
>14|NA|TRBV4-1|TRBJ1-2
CASSHPGQNYGYTF
TGCGCCAGCAGCCATCCCGGACAGAACTATGGCTACACCTTC
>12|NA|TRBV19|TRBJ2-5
CASSPPGETQYF
TGTGCCAGTAGTCCCCCCGGAGAGACCCAGTACTTC
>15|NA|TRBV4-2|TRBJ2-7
CASSQRLGTTYEQYF
TGTGCCAGCAGCCAGCGACTAGGTACGACCTACGAGCAGTACTTC
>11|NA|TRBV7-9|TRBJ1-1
CASSVSGVAFF
TGTGCCAGCAGCGTATCAGGGGTTGCTTTCTTT
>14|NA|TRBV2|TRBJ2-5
CASSESQVRETQYF
TGTGCCAGCAGTGAAAGTCAGGTTCGGGAGACCCAGTACTTC
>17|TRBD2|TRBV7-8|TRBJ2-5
CASSRFATSGGGETQYF
TGTGCCAGCAGCCGCTTCGCGACTAGCGGGGGGGGAGAGACCCAGTACTTC
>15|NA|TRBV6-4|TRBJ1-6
CASKIQGNNNSPLHF
TGTGCCAGCAAGATACAGGGTAATAACAATTCACCCCTCCACTTT